The 8 T cell receptor beta chains presented below share a single source sample, sequenced in a study of blood T cell repertoires in COVID-19. TCRdb's copy holds only in-frame clones and misses some; the assay was immunoSEQ multiplex PCR. The sample records about 290,000 clones, 86% being singletons. Sequencing was done on a sample of peripheral blood. The receptors were sampled from a woman aged 30 to 39 with active or convalescent COVID-19.

The J gene is TRBJ1-1, the V gene TRBV7-2; 8 bases are a match to TRBD1. Germline V CDR1 and CDR2: SGHTA, FQGNSA. V shed 5 bases, J shed 4 bases, and the junction held 6 bases outside the gene matches. CDR3 size: 14 residues. The CDR3 coding sequence is TGTGCCAGCAGCGTCACAGGGGGAGTCACTGAAGCTTTCTTT. Protein sequence: CASSVTGGVTEAFF.

Notes on this clone: This CDR3 is also generated by other DNA sequences in the sample. The chain has TRBV5-1 and TRBJ1-3; D gene unclear. The ends were cut back, 5 bases at V and 0 bases at J, with 9 bases in the middle. Germline V gene lookup returns CDR1 SGHRS and CDR2 YFSETQ. The CDR3 runs 14 residues. CDR3 loop: CASSLGSSGNTIYF. The CDR3, as DNA: TGCGCCAGCAGTCTTGGGAGCTCTGGAAACACCATATATTTT.

The chain employs TRBV6-4 and TRBJ2-3; TRBD2 matches 10 bases. The J segment lost 1 base and the V segment lost 8 bases, leaving 6 bases of the junction unmatched. Germline V gives CDR1 MRHNA, CDR2 SNTAGT. The CDR3 spans 15 residues. This CDR3 is CASPKLAGGTDTQYF. Here the CDR3 DNA reads TGTGCCAGCCCAAAGCTAGCGGGGGGCACAGATACGCAGTATTTT.

The chain recombines TRBV24-1 with TRBJ2-2, with D perhaps matching TRBD2 (6 bases). The CDR3 covers 16 residues. Deletions cut 2 bases from V and 6 bases from J, with 15 bases between. CDR1 is KGHDR and CDR2 is SFDVKD in the germline V gene. CDR3 nucleotides: TGTGCCACCAGTGATTCGCGGCGGGGCCATCCCGGGGAGCTGTTTTTT. It specifies CATSDSRRGHPGELFF.

The CDR3 DNA sequence: TGTGCCACCTATACAGGGTTAAGGGCAAACACCATATATTTT. Residues: CATYTGLRANTIYF. This chain links TRBV24-1 with TRBJ1-3, with D possibly TRBD1 on 6 matching bases. CDR1 is KGHDR and CDR2 is SFDVKD in the germline V gene. The CDR3 is made up of 14 amino acids. With 9 bases removed from V and 6 bases from J, the gap between germline ends came to 17 bases.

This chain links TRBV9 with TRBJ2-2; the D is unclear. Trimming took 3 bases from V and 1 from J, leaving 7 bases between them. From germline, CDR1 is SGDLS and CDR2 YYNGEE. This CDR3 contains 14 residues. CDR3 region: CASSGRKNTGELFF. DNA for the CDR3: TGTGCCAGCAGCGGTCGTAAGAACACCGGGGAGCTGTTTTTT.

V and J are TRBV10-1 and TRBJ2-1; 8 bases are shared with TRBD2. Per germline, CDR1 WNHNN and CDR2 SYGVQD (reference sequence). The V and J ends lost 6 bases and 15 bases, in that order; junction bases with no gene match: 16. The CDR3 contains 14 residues. The CDR3 coding sequence is TGCGCCAGCAGAACGGGACTAGACAACCCCCGTGGGTTCTTC. This codes for CASRTGLDNPRGFF.

This chain joins TRBV6-2 or TRBV6-3 and TRBJ2-3, with TRBD1 matching 11 bases. Unmatched junction bases numbered 9, after V lost 2 bases and J lost 8 bases. The CDR3 covers 16 residues. Germline CDR1 reads MNHEY; CDR2 reads SVGEGT. The CDR3 DNA is TGTGCCAGCAGTTACACCAGGACAGGGGGCATGGGTACGCAGTATTTT. It yields the protein CASSYTRTGGMGTQYF.